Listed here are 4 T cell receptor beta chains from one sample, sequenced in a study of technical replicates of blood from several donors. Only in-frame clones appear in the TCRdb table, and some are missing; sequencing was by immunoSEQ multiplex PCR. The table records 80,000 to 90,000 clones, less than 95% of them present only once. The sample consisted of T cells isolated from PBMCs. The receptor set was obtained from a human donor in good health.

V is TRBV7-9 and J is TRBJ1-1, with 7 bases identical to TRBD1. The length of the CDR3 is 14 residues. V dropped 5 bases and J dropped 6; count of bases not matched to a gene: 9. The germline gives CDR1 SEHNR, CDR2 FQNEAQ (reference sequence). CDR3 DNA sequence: TGTGCCAGCAGCAAGGGACAGACTGTCGCTGAAGCTTTCTTT. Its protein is CASSKGQTVAEAFF.

The CDR3 DNA reads as TGTGCCAGCAGCTCAGGAACAGGGGGCATGGGTCAGCCCCAGCATTTT. Amino acid sequence: CASSSGTGGMGQPQHF. This chain joins TRBV7-9 and TRBJ1-5; TRBD1 matches at 9 bases. Trimming cost V 4 bases and J 6 bases; bases outside gene matches: 10. Germline V CDR1 and CDR2: SEHNR, FQNEAQ (reference sequence). This CDR3 is 16 amino acids long.

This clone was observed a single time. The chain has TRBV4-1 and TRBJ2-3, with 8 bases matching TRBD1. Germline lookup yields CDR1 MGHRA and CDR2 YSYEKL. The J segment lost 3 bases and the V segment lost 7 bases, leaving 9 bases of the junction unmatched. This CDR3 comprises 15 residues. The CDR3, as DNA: TGCGCCAGCACCGTAAGACAGGGGAGTACAGATACGCAGTATTTT. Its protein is CASTVRQGSTDTQYF.

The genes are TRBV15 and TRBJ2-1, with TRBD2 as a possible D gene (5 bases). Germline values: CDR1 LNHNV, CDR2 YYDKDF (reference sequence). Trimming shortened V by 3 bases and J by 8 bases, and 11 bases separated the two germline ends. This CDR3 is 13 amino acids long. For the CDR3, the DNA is TGTGCCACCAGCAGGGTGAGGGAGTATGAGCAGTTCTTC. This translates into CATSRVREYEQFF.